A selection of T cell receptor beta chains follows, all from one sample in a study of cytomegalovirus exposure and HLA in healthy donors. The table came from immunoSEQ multiplex PCR; TCRdb's copy has only in-frame clones and leaves some out. The sample contains 110,000 to 150,000 clones, 94% of which appear only once. The sample comprised PBMCs. The receptors were gathered from a man between 18 and 35 years old in good health and CMV-seropositive. Each CDR3 is given without its conserved first and last residue. A D gene is named only where the DNA matches it firmly.

V gene	D gene	J gene	CDR3 protein
TRBV19	TRBD1	TRBJ1-2	ASTRWGQGASEGGYT
TRBV27	TRBD1	TRBJ2-7	ASSRTGGRYEQY
TRBV6-5	TRBD1	TRBJ2-6	ASRDRSRANVLT
TRBV5-1	TRBD1	TRBJ1-5	ASRTGTGGPQH
TRBV4-1	-	TRBJ1-3	ASSPLGTLGNTIY
TRBV27	-	TRBJ2-7	ASRDYQSSYEQY
TRBV7-8	TRBD1	TRBJ2-6	ASSLVRDSSSGANVLT
TRBV7-8	-	TRBJ1-5	ASTPWAYNQPQH
TRBV23-1	-	TRBJ2-7	ASSQTQRPGIYEQY
TRBV6-1	-	TRBJ2-7	ASSEATGPGYEQY
TRBV9	-	TRBJ1-2	ASSVAGAGYGYT
TRBV4-1	TRBD2	TRBJ2-2	ASSQREGNTGELF
TRBV19	TRBD2	TRBJ2-1	ATLPGLGGQNEQF
TRBV28	TRBD2	TRBJ2-3	ASKLPLGSGRGERTDTQY
TRBV11-2	-	TRBJ2-2	ASSLGSRLYTGELF
TRBV5-6	-	TRBJ2-5	ASSSSRRGETQY
TRBV9	TRBD2	TRBJ2-5	ASSVPTSGKYQETQY
TRBV10-3	-	TRBJ2-3	AISAGRGADTQY
TRBV27	TRBD2	TRBJ2-1	ASSASGRIGNEQF
TRBV19	-	TRBJ2-2	ASSIDPAGGGTGELF
TRBV6-5	TRBD1	TRBJ2-7	ATQTGDSREQY
TRBV6-1	-	TRBJ1-1	ASSEDSFTEAF
TRBV11-3	TRBD1	TRBJ2-5	ASSLGSGGTQY